The T cell receptor beta chain under discussion was sequenced for a study of vaccination and CD4 T cells after COVID-19. Treatment defined: roughly nine-day PBMC culture with coronavirus spike peptide pools or control peptides (ViraFEST assay). The CDR3 is made up of 16 amino acids. For this clonotype: Its cognate antigen is unknown.

Once obtained from cultured CD4+ T cells, the DNA was sequenced using the Oncomine TCR Beta short-read assay. TCRdb re-called the PCR reads through MiXCR, storing one row per CDR3 protein. This sample has 13,000 or so distinct CDR3 sequences, with roughly 45% found just once. The TCR originated in a human donor who had recovered from COVID-19. V gene TRBV21-1 combines with J gene TRBJ2-3; the D segment call TRBD1 is taken from the table without a DNA check. TRBV21-1 is designated a pseudogene. Specimen: CD4+ T cells from blood, cultured in vitro, collected after SARS-CoV-2 vaccination. CDR3 in amino acids: CASSRIDRGVTDTQYF. CDR3 DNA sequence: TGTGCCAGCAGCAGGATCGACAGGGGCGTTACAGATACGCAGTATTTT.